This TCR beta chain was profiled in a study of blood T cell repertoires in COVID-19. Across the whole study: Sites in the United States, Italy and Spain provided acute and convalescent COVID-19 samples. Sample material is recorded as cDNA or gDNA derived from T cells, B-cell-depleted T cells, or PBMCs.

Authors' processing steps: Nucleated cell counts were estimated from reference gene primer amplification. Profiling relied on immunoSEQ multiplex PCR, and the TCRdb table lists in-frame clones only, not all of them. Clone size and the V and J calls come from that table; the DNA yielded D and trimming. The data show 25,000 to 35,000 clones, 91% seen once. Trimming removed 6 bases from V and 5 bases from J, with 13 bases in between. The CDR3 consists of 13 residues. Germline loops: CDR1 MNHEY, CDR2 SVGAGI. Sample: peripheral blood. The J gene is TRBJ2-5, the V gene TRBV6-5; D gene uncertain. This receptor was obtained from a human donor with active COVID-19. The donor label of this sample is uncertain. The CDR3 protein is CASSSTTYETQYF. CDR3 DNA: TGTGCCAGCAGCTCCACGACATATGAGACCCAGTACTTC.